This TCR beta chain is from a study of T-cell memory formation after mild COVID-19. Study in general: TCR clusters showed largely donor specificity.

This CDR3 contains 13 residues. V gave up 1 base and J gave up 3 bases, with 2 bases separating them. Germline lookup yields CDR1 SGHRS and CDR2 YFSETQ. General study findings and limits: In pre-infection memory, a portion of responding clones appeared, which suggested that cross-reactive memory joined.

Amplification by 5'RACE using constant-segment primers produced TCR alpha and TCR beta cDNA libraries that carried sample barcodes and UMIs. TCRdb passed the 5' RACE reads through MiXCR, listing each CDR3 protein once. The sample yields around 510,000 distinct CDR3 sequences, approximately 21% seen once. This clonotype was found a few times. Its antigen is unknown. This chain uses TRBV5-1 with TRBJ2-6; D is unclear. Sequencing used PBMCs or a T cell subset sorted from them (not recorded which). The TCR was taken from an adult woman who had mild COVID-19 (a few samples of this study predate the infection). Cell type and time point are not known. CDR3 loop: CASSLFGANVLTF. In nucleotides, the CDR3 is TGCGCCAGCAGCTTGTTTGGGGCCAACGTCCTGACTTTC.